This TCR beta chain was captured by sequencing in a study of HIV-infected children after antiretroviral therapy interruption. The wider study: Samples from the continuous-treatment group were taken at weeks 0, 48 and 150. General study results and limits: Sorted CD45RA+ naive cells might include minor non-naive CD45RA+ cells. Naive CD4+ sequences overlapped less between time points once interruption began.

The CDR3 is 14 amino acids. V was pared by 0 bases and J by 7 bases, with 3 bases of the junction left unmatched. Per germline, CDR1 SGHRS and CDR2 YFSETQ. This clonotype was observed many times. Its specificity is not known. As for treatment: PENTA 11 planned treatment interruption arm or continuous ART arm. From thawed PBMCs, naive CD4+ CD45RA+ CD45RO- T cells were sorted. The TCR library was built from RNA with a 3' RACE protocol and unique molecular identifiers. One entry per CDR3 protein, called by TCRdb with MiXCR from the 3' RACE reads. This table has about 83,000 distinct CDR3 sequences, 6.9% appearing once.

The sample consisted of CD45RA+ CD4+ T cells from PBMCs, pooled from several time points, taken from a donor given antiretroviral therapy, either interrupted or continuous. The subset here: naive CD4+ CD45RA+ CD45RO- T cells. The rearrangement links TRBV5-1 to TRBJ1-5, with 8 bases matching TRBD1. This sequence originates from a pool of human donors with HIV. This CDR3 is CASSLVSGGQPQHF. DNA for the CDR3: TGCGCCAGCAGCTTGGTGTCAGGGGGCCAGCCCCAGCATTTT.